This T cell receptor (beta chain) was documented in a study of T-cell reconstitution after alpha-beta-depleted transplantation in children. Study conclusions and caveats: Most T-cell counts and diversity one year after the transplant came from T cells that were newly produced. After transplant, high TCRbeta diversity at day 60 in some patients arose from surviving recipient T cells and thymic progenitors. Several hundred expanded graft clones reportedly were the source of alpha-beta T cells about two months after transplant.

Unique molecular identifiers tagged the TCRbeta library. TCRdb fed the PCR reads into MiXCR, producing one record per CDR3 protein. The table lists 700,000 or so distinct CDR3 sequences, around 13% of them singletons. This clonotype was observed many times. Its target is unknown. The input for sequencing was PBMCs, taken before TCRalphabeta/CD19-depleted stem cell transplant. The sequence derives from a girl aged 2 to 9 with congenital amegakaryocytic thrombocytopenia, due to receive a stem cell transplant.

CDR3 nucleotide sequence: TGTGCCAGCAGCTTAGTTGAGGATCCTGAAGCTTTCTTT. Protein: CASSLVEDPEAFF. This chain connects TRBV7-9 to TRBJ1-1; the D is unclear. The germline gives CDR1 SEHNR, CDR2 FQNEAQ (reference sequence). This CDR3 is built from 13 residues. V lost 1 base, J lost 6 bases, and 9 bases lay in between.